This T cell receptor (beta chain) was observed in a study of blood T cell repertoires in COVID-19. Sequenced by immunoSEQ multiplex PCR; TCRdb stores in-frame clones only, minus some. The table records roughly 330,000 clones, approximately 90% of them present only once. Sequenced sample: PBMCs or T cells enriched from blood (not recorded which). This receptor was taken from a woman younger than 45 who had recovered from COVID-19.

CDR3 region: CASSQATDPEAFF. The CDR3 bases are TGTGCCAGCAGCCAAGCCACAGATCCTGAAGCTTTCTTT. The rearrangement links TRBV14 to TRBJ1-1, with unresolved D. Per germline, CDR1 SGHDN and CDR2 FVKESK. Trimming took off 1 base at V and 6 bases at J, with 9 bases between the two ends. The CDR3 loop spans 13 amino acids. The full variable domain, rest sourced from reference TRBV14 and TRBJ1-1, is EAGVTQFPSHSVIEKGQTVTLRCDPISGHDNLYWYRRVMGKEIKFLLHFVKESKQDESGMPNNRFLAERTGGTYSTLKVQPAELEDSGVYFCASSQATDPEAFFGQGTRLTVV.